These T cell receptor beta chains were read from a single sample in a study of regulatory T cells in long-lasting Graves disease. TCRdb ran MiXCR on the multiplex PCR reads and lists one entry per CDR3 protein. The data hold roughly 250,000 distinct CDR3 sequences, with 18% observed a single time. These data are also associated with another study on T cells in Graves' hyperthyroidism and ophthalmopathy.

The source was peripheral blood mononuclear cells (PBMCs), collected at new diagnosis, from a patient treated with antithyroid drugs. Source of these receptors: a woman aged 30 to 39 with Graves disease. Both conserved end residues are part of each CDR3. D genes are given only for firm matches. Clone size is stated in some rows and not others, as once, few, many or a class when expanded.

abundance	d_gene	v_gene	j_gene	CDR3nt	CDR3aa
NA	NA	TRBV2	TRBJ2-7	TGTGCCAGCAGCCCCAGGACGTCCTCCTACGAGCAGTACTTC	CASSPRTSSYEQYF
many	NA	TRBV20-1	TRBJ1-3	TGCAGTGTACGCTCTGGAAACACCATATATTTT	CSVRSGNTIYF
NA	NA	TRBV20-1	TRBJ2-3	TGCAGTGCGTTAAGTCCCAACACAGATACGCAGTATTTT	CSALSPNTDTQYF
many	NA	TRBV6-1	TRBJ1-1	TGTGCCAGCAGTGAGTTAGGAGGGTTTGGTGCTGAAGCTTTCTTT	CASSELGGFGAEAFF
few	NA	TRBV20-1	TRBJ1-5	TGCAGTGCTAGGGGCCAGGGTCGACAGCCCCAGCATTTT	CSARGQGRQPQHF
many	TRBD2	TRBV7-2	TRBJ2-3	TGTGCCAGCAGCTTAAGGCTAGCGGGTGCTAACACAGATACGCAGTATTTT	CASSLRLAGANTDTQYF
many	TRBD1	TRBV18	TRBJ2-5	TGTGCCAGCTCACGGGAACAGGGGAGAGAGACCCAGTACTTC	CASSREQGRETQYF
NA	NA	TRBV20-1	TRBJ1-1	TGCAGTGCCAATGGGCCTTCCCTGAACACTGAAGCTTTCTTT	CSANGPSLNTEAFF
many	TRBD1	TRBV7-9	TRBJ1-1	TGTGCCAGCAGCTTATACAGGACAGGGGGTTGGAAGAACACTGAAGCTTTCTTT	CASSLYRTGGWKNTEAFF
many	TRBD1	TRBV7-2	TRBJ1-2	TGTGCCAGCAGCTTAGTGGGACAGGGCGCTACCTATGGCTACACCTTC	CASSLVGQGATYGYTF
NA	NA	TRBV3-1	TRBJ2-7	TGTGCCAGCAGCCAACATGGGGGTGGAGACAGCCACTACGAGCAGTACTTC	CASSQHGGGDSHYEQYF
many	TRBD2	TRBV3-1	TRBJ2-7	TGTGCCAGCAGCGAGCGGGGGGAAGGATACGAGCAGTACTTC	CASSERGEGYEQYF
many	NA	TRBV10-1	TRBJ1-1	TGCGCCAGCAGTGAGGCAGGGAACACTGAAGCTTTCTTT	CASSEAGNTEAFF
many	NA	TRBV10-3	TRBJ1-2	TGTGCCATCAGTGATCCCGCCAGGCAAGTCGCTAACTATGGCTACACCTTC	CAISDPARQVANYGYTF
many	TRBD1	TRBV7-9	TRBJ1-2	TGTGCCAGCAGCTTAGAGTCAGGGGGGATCTATGGCTACACCTTC	CASSLESGGIYGYTF
many	NA	TRBV2	TRBJ1-2	TGTGCCAGCAGTGAAGCCAGGGGACCCCATGGCTACACCTTC	CASSEARGPHGYTF
many	TRBD1	TRBV7-9	TRBJ1-5	TGTGCCAGCAGTACGACAGGGACGAATCAGCCCCAGCATTTT	CASSTTGTNQPQHF
few	NA	TRBV2	TRBJ1-4	TGTGCCAGCATCGGTTCTCGGGGGGAAAACCTGTTTTTT	CASIGSRGENLFF
many	NA	TRBV5-1	TRBJ2-7	TGCGCCAGCAGCATGACAGAATACTACGAGCAGTACTTC	CASSMTEYYEQYF
few	NA	TRBV7-9	TRBJ2-5	TGTGCCAGCAGCTTATTCCAGGGGACGGAGACCCAGTACTTC	CASSLFQGTETQYF
few	NA	TRBV2	TRBJ2-1	TGTGCCAGCAGGACCGCCGGTGCCTACAATGAGCAGTTCTTC	CASRTAGAYNEQFF
many	TRBD1	TRBV28	TRBJ1-1	TGTGCCAGCAGAGAGACAGGGAGTGGGACTGAAGCTTTCTTT	CASRETGSGTEAFF
many	NA	TRBV6-5	TRBJ2-7	TGTGCCAGCAGTTACCCGGGATCCCAGGGCGAGCAGTACTTC	CASSYPGSQGEQYF
many	NA	TRBV29-1	TRBJ2-4	TGCAGCGTACAGAGCACACACATTCAGTACTTC	CSVQSTHIQYF
many	NA	TRBV18	TRBJ2-7	TGTGCCAGCTCAGAATCCCGTTACGAGCAGTACTTC	CASSESRYEQYF
many	NA	TRBV11-2	TRBJ1-2	TGTGCCAGCAGCCAAGAACGGCTCTCAAACTATGGCTACACCTTC	CASSQERLSNYGYTF
many	NA	TRBV7-2	TRBJ1-2	TGTGCCAGCAGCTTAGTTGGAGGGTTCGATGGCTACACCTTC	CASSLVGGFDGYTF
NA	NA	TRBV9	TRBJ2-1	TGTGCCAGCAGCTCCCAGACAGGCAATGAGCAGTTCTTC	CASSSQTGNEQFF
many	TRBD1	TRBV7-9	TRBJ1-1	TGTGCCAGCAGCATTACAGGGGTGTGGGACACTGAAGCTTTCTTT	CASSITGVWDTEAFF
many	NA	TRBV5-1	TRBJ2-3	TGCGCCAGCAGCCTGTCGTCTGGGACAGATACGCAGTATTTT	CASSLSSGTDTQYF
NA	NA	TRBV6-1	TRBJ1-5	TGTGCCAGCAGTGAAGAACCGGGACTCCTCGCCCGGGGGCCCCAGCATTTT	CASSEEPGLLARGPQHF